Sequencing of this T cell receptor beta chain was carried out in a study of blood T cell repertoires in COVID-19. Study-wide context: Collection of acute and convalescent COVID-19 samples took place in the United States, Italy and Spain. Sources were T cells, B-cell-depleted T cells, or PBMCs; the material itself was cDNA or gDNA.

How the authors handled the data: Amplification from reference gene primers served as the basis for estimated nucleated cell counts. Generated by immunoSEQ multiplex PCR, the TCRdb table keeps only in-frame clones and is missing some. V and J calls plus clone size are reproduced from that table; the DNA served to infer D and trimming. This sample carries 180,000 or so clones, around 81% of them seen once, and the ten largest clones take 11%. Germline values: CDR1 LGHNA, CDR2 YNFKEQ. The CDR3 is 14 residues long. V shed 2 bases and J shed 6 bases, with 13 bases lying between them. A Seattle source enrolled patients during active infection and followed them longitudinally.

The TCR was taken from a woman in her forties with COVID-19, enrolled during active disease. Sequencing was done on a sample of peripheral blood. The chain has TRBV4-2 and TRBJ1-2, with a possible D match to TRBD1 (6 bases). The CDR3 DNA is TGTGCCAGCAGCCAACATACAGGGACCGATGGCTACACCTTC. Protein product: CASSQHTGTDGYTF.